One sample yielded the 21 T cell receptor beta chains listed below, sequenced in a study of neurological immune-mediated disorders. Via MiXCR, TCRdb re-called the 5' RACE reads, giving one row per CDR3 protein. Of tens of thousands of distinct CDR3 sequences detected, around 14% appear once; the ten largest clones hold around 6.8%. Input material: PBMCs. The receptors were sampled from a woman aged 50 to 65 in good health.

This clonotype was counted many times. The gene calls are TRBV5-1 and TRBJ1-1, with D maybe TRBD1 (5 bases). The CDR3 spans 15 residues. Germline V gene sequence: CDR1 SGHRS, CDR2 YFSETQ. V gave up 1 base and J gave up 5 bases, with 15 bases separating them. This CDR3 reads CASSLTGGTETEAFF. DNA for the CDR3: TGCGCCAGCAGCTTGACTGGCGGGACTGAGACTGAAGCTTTCTTT.

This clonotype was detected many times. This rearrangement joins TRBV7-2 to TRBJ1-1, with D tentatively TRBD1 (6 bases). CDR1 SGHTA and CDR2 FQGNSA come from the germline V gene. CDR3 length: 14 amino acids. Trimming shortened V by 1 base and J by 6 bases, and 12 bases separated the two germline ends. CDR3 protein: CASSLGRGSAEAFF. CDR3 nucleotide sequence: TGTGCCAGCAGCTTAGGCAGGGGTTCCGCTGAAGCTTTCTTT.

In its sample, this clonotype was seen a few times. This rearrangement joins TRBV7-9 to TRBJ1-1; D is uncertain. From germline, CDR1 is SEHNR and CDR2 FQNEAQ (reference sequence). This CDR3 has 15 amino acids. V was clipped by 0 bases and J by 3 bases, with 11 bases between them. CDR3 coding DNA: TGTGCCAGCAGCTTAGCTCGGGGTTTTCACACTGAAGCTTTCTTT. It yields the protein CASSLARGFHTEAFF.

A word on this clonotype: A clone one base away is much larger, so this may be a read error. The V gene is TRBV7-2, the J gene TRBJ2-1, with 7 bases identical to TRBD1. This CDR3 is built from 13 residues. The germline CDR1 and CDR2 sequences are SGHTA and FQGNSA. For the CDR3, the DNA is TGTGTCAGCACGGGACAGCCTTACAATGAGCAGTTCTTC. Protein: CVSTGQPYNEQFF.

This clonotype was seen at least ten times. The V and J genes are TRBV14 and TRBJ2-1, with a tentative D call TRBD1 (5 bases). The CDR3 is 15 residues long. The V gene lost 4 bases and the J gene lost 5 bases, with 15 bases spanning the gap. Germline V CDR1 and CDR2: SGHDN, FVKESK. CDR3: CASSPSRRDHNEQFF. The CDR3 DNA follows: TGTGCCAGCAGCCCCTCACGCAGGGATCACAATGAGCAGTTCTTC.

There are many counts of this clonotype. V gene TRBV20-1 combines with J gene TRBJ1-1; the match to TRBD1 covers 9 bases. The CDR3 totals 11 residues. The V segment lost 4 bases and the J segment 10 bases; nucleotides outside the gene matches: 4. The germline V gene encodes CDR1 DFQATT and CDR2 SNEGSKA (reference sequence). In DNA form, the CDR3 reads TGCAGTGCTAAACAGGGGGCGCCAGCTTTCTTT. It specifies CSAKQGAPAFF.

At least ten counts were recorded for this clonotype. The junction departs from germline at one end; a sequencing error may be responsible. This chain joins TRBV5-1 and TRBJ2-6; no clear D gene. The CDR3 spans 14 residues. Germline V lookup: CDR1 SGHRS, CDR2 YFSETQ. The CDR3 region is CASSLDSGANVLTF. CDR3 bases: TGTGCCAGCAGCTTAGACTCTGGGGCCAACGTCCTGACTTTC.

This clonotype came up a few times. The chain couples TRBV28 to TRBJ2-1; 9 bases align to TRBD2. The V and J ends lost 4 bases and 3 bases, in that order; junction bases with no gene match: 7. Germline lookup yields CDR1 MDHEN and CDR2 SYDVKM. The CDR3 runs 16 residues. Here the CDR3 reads CASSSSQRGDYNEQFF. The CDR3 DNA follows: TGTGCCAGCAGTTCTTCCCAGCGGGGGGACTACAATGAGCAGTTCTTC.

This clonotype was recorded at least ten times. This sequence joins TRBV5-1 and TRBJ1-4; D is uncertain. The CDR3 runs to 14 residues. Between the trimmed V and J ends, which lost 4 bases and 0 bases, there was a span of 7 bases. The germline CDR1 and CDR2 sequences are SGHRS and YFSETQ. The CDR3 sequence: CASSGAATNEKLFF. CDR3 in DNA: TGCGCCAGCAGCGGAGCTGCAACTAATGAAAAACTGTTTTTT.

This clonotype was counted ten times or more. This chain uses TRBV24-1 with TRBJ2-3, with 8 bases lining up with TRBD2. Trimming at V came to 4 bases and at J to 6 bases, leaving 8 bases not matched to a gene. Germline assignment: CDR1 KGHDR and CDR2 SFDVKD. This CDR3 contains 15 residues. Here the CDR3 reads CATSDPSGSADTQYF. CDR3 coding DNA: TGTGCCACCAGTGACCCGAGCGGGAGTGCCGATACGCAGTATTTT.

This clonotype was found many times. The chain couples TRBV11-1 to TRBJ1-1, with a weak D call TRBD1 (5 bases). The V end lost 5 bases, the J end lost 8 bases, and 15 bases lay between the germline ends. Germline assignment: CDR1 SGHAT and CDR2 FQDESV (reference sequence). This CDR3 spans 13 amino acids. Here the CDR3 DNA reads TGTGCCAGCAGCCTCTGGGACGTAGGGGAAGCTTTCTTT. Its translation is CASSLWDVGEAFF.

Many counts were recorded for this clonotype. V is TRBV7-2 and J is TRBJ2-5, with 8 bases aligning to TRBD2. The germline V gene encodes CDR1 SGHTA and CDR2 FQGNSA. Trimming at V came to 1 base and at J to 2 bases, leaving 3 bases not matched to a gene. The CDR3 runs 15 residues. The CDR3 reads CASSLVGLAQETQYF. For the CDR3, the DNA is TGTGCCAGCAGCTTAGTCGGACTAGCTCAAGAGACCCAGTACTTC.

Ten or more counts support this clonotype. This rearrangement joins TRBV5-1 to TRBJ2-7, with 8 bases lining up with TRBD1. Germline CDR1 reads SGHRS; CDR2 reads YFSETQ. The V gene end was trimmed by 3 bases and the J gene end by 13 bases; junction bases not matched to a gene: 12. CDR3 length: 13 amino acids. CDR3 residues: CASSWDRRGSGYF. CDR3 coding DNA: TGCGCCAGCAGCTGGGACAGGAGGGGCAGTGGTTACTTC.

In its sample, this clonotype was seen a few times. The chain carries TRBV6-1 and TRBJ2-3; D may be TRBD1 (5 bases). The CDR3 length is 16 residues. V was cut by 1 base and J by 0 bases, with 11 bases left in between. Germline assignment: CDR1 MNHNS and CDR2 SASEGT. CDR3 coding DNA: TGTGCCAGCAGTGAAGAGATAGGGGCGAGCACAGATACGCAGTATTTT. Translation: CASSEEIGASTDTQYF.

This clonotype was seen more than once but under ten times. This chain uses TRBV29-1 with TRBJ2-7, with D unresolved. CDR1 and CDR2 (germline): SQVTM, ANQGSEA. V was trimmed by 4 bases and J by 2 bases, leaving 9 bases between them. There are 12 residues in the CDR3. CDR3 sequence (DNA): TGCAGCGTTGTCCCCGGTACCTACGAGCAGTACTTC. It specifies CSVVPGTYEQYF.

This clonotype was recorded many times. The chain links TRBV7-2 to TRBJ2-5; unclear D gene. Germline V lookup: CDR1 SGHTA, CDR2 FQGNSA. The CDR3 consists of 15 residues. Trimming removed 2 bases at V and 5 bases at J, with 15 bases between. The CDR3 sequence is CASSLFFGRPETQYF. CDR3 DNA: TGTGCCAGCAGCTTATTCTTTGGCCGGCCCGAGACCCAGTACTTC.

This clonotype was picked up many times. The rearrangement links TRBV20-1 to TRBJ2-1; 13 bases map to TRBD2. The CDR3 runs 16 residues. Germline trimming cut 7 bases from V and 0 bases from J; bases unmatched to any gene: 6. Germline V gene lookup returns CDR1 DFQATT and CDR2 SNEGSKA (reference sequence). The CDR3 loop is CSGRTSGRSSYNEQFF. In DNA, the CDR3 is TGCAGTGGAAGGACTAGCGGGAGAAGCTCCTACAATGAGCAGTTCTTC.

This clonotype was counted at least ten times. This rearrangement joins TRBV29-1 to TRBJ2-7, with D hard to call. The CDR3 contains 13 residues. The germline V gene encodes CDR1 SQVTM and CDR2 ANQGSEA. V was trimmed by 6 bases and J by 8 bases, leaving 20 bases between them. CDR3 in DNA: TGCAGCGTCGCTAGTCCTATGGGCACACAGCAGTACTTC. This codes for CSVASPMGTQQYF.

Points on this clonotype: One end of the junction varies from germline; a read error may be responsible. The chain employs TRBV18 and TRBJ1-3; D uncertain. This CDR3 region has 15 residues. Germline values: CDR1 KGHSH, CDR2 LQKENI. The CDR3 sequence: CASSPLGQSGNTVYF. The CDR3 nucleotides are TGTGCCAGCTCACCACTGGGTCAATCTGGAAACACCGTATATTTT.

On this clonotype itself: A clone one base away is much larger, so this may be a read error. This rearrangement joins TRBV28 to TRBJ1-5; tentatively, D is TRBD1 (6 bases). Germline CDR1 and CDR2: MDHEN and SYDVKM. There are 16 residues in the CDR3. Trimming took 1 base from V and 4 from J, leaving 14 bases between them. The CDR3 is CASSLLPGAANQPQHF. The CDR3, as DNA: TGTGCCAGCAGTTTATTGCCGGGGGCGGCTAATCAGCCCCAGCATTTT.

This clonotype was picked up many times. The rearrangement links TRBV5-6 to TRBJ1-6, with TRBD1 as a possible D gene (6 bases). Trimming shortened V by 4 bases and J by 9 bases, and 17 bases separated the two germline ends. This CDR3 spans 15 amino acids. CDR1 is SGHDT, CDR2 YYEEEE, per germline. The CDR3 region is CASSTRTVSISPLHF. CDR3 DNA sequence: TGTGCCAGCAGCACCCGGACAGTCTCAATTTCACCCCTCCACTTT.